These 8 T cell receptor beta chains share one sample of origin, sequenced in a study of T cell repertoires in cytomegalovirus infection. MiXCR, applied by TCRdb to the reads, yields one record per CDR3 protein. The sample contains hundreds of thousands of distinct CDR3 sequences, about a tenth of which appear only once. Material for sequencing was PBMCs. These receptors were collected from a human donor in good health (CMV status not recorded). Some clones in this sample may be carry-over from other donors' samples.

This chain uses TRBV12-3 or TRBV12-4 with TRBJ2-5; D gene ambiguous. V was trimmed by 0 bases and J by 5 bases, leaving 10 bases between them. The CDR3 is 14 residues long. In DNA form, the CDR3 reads TGTGCCAGCAGTTTAGCTAGAACTTGGGAGACCCAGTACTTC. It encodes CASSLARTWETQYF.

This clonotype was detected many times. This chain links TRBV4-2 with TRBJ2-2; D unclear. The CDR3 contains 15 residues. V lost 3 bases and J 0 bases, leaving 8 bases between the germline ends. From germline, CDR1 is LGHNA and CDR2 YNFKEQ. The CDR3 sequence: CASSHGSANTGELFF. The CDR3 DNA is TGTGCCAGCAGCCATGGATCCGCGAACACCGGGGAGCTGTTTTTT.

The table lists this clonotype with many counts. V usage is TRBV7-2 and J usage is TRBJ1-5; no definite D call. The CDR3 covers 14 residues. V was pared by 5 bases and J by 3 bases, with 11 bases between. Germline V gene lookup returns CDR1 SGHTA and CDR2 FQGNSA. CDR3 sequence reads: CASSTGLPNQPQHF. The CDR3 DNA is TGTGCCAGCAGCACCGGACTCCCCAATCAGCCCCAGCATTTT.

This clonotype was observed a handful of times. CDR3: CAISPVEGHSGNTIYF. The CDR3 DNA follows: TGTGCCATCAGCCCCGTGGAGGGACACTCTGGAAACACCATATATTTT. The chain carries TRBV10-3 and TRBJ1-3, with a weak D call TRBD1 (6 bases). The V gene's germline CDR1 is ENHRY and CDR2 SYGVKD. The CDR3 has 16 residues. Trimming pared 6 bases from V and 0 bases from J, leaving 15 bases between.

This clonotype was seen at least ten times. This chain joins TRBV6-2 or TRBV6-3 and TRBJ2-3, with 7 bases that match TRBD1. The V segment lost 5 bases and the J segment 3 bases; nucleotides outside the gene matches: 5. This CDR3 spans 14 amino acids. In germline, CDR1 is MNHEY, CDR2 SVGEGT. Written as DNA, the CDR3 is TGTGCCAGCAGTGGACAGGCCCGGACAGATACGCAGTATTTT. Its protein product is CASSGQARTDTQYF.

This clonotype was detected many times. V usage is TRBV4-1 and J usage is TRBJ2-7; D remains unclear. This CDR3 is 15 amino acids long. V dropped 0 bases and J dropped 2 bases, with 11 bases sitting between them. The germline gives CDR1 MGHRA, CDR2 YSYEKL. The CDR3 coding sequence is TGCGCCAGCAGCCAAGAGAGATCTACCCCCTACGAGCAGTACTTC. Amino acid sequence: CASSQERSTPYEQYF.

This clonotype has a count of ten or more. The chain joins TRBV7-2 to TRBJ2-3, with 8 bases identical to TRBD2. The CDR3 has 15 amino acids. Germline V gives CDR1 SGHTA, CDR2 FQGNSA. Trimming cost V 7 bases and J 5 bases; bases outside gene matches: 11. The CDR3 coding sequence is TGTGCCAGCATCCCCCCGGGACTAGGAATAGATACGCAGTATTTT. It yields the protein CASIPPGLGIDTQYF.

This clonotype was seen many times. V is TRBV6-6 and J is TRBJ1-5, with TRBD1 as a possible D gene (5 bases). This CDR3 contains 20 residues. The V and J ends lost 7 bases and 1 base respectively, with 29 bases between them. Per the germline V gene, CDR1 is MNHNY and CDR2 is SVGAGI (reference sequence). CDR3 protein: CASTGGRAGHRNRSNQPQHF. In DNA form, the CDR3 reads TGTGCCAGCACCGGGGGGAGGGCAGGACACCGGAATCGCAGCAATCAGCCCCAGCATTTT.